The 29 T cell receptor beta chains in this list originate from one sample, sequenced in a study of persistence of HIV-infected CD4 T cells. No antigen has been assigned to these receptors. This was the immunoSEQ version 4 assay in survey mode. The data were produced by immunoSEQ multiplex PCR, yet TCRdb's version contains in-frame clones alone and is incomplete. The sample holds thousands of clones; about 61% are singletons and the top ten take less than 40%. The stimulus was lysate of CMV-infected fibroblasts, around 10 ug/mL. Sorting selected CD4+ T cells upregulating both CD40 ligand and CD69. Specimen: CD4+ T cells sorted from PBMCs after approximately 19-hour stimulation, collected from a patient who received antiretroviral therapy. The origin of the receptors is an adult man with HIV who was CMV-seropositive.

The V gene is TRBV7-2, the J gene TRBJ1-5; 10 bases are shared with TRBD1. The CDR3 is made up of 15 amino acids. V trimming: 5 bases; J trimming: 6 bases; junction bases outside the gene matches: 7. Per germline, CDR1 SGHTA and CDR2 FQGNSA. The CDR3: CASSVATGGLQPQHF. In DNA form, the CDR3 reads TGTGCCAGCAGCGTGGCGACAGGGGGCCTTCAGCCCCAGCATTTT.

The chain carries TRBV16 and TRBJ2-1, with 7 bases aligning to TRBD1. The CDR3 extends over 17 amino acids. The V segment lost 1 base and the J segment 6 bases; nucleotides outside the gene matches: 12. Per germline, CDR1 KGHSY and CDR2 FQNENV. CDR3 sequence (DNA): TGTGCCAGCAGCCAATGGCGGTCAGGGGGTAACCCCAATGAGCAGTTCTTC. Translation gives CASSQWRSGGNPNEQFF. The whole variable domain, remainder taken from reference TRBV16 and TRBJ2-1, is GEEVAQTPKHLVRGEGQKAKLYCAPIKGHSYVFWYQQVLKNEFKFLISFQNENVFDETGMPKERFSAKCLPNSPCSLEIQATKLEDSAVYFCASSQWRSGGNPNEQFFGPGTRLTVL.

The chain is built from TRBV12-3 or TRBV12-4 and TRBJ2-1, with a possible D match to TRBD1 (5 bases). The CDR3 contains 12 residues. The V gene lost 4 bases and the J gene lost 7 bases, with 8 bases spanning the gap. The CDR3 nucleotides are TGTGCCAGCAGTTATAAGGGGAATGAGCAGTTCTTC. It codes for CASSYKGNEQFF.

This clone was detected only a few times. The chain recombines TRBV27 with TRBJ1-6; 9 nucleotides align to TRBD1. CDR1 is MNHEY, CDR2 SMNVEV, per germline (reference sequence). CDR3 size: 17 residues. V lost 2 bases to trimming and J lost 6 bases; unmatched junction nucleotides: 8. This CDR3 is CASSLTGGSSPNSPLHF. For the CDR3, the DNA is TGTGCCAGCAGTTTAACAGGGGGCTCGTCCCCTAATTCACCCCTCCACTTT.

The J gene is TRBJ1-4, the V gene TRBV5-6; D may be TRBD1 (5 bases). Germline CDR1 SGHDT, CDR2 YYEEEE. The germline V and J ends were trimmed by 4 bases and 7 bases, with 14 bases remaining between them. This CDR3 is 14 amino acids long. The CDR3 DNA is TGTGCCAGCAGCGGTAGGGTCCAGGGTGAAAAACTGTTTTTT. This gives the protein CASSGRVQGEKLFF.

The rearrangement joins TRBV18 to TRBJ2-2; tentatively, D is TRBD1 (6 bases). Trimming cost V 0 bases and J 6 bases, with 17 bases left between them. The CDR3 contains 17 residues. Germline V gene data show CDR1 as KGHSH and CDR2 as LQKENI. For the CDR3, the DNA is TGTGCCAGCTCACCACCGGGGCACTTAACAGGGTCCGGGGAGCTGTTTTTT. Translated: CASSPPGHLTGSGELFF.

To note about this clone: At one boundary the junction diverges from the germline segment, which might be a read error. The chain links TRBV5-1 to TRBJ2-7; TRBD1 aligns across 12 bases. Germline V gene lookup returns CDR1 SGHRS and CDR2 YFSETQ. This CDR3 is built from 15 residues. Here the CDR3 DNA reads TGCGCCAGCAGCTTGGCCCGGGGACAGGGGGCCCCCTGGGTCTTC. This translates into CASSLARGQGAPWVF.

This chain joins TRBV6-2 or TRBV6-3 and TRBJ1-2; D perhaps matches TRBD1 (5 bases). Trimming left V 5 bases short and J 4 bases short, with 26 bases between. Germline CDR1 MNHEY, CDR2 SVGEGT. This CDR3 is 18 amino acids long. The DNA of the CDR3 is TGTGCCAGCAGTCCCGTGGGGCAGGCGGAATCTCGCGTCTATGGCTACACCTTC. Its translation is CASSPVGQAESRVYGYTF.

The V and J genes are TRBV10-1 and TRBJ2-5; TRBD1 aligns across 7 bases. Germline CDR1 reads WNHNN; CDR2 reads SYGVQD (reference sequence). The trim removed 0 bases at V and 5 bases at J, leaving 6 bases unmatched. The CDR3 contains 15 residues. This CDR3 reads CASSESRDRAETQYF. As DNA, the CDR3 is TGCGCCAGCAGTGAGTCGAGAGACAGGGCCGAGACCCAGTACTTC.

This chain joins TRBV6-1 and TRBJ1-4; D is undetermined. With 2 bases removed from V and 8 bases from J, the gap between germline ends came to 6 bases. From germline, CDR1 is MNHNS and CDR2 SASEGT. The CDR3 runs 12 residues. DNA of the CDR3: TGTGCCAGCAGTGAATTAGGCGAAAAACTGTTTTTT. Protein sequence: CASSELGEKLFF.

This chain connects TRBV5-1 to TRBJ2-2, with D perhaps given as TRBD1 or TRBD2 (5 bases each). Trimming took 3 bases from V and 1 from J, leaving 22 bases between them. The CDR3 has 19 amino acids. Germline V lookup: CDR1 SGHRS, CDR2 YFSETQ. CDR3: CASSYLRGLDLRNTGELFF. DNA of the CDR3: TGCGCCAGCAGCTACCTCCGGGGCCTTGACCTCAGGAACACCGGGGAGCTGTTTTTT.

The chain has TRBV6-6 and TRBJ2-6; possibly TRBD1 for D (5 bases). The CDR3 is made up of 15 amino acids. Per germline, CDR1 MNHNY and CDR2 SVGAGI (reference sequence). The germline V and J ends were trimmed by 8 bases and 0 bases, with 11 bases remaining between them. CDR3 coding DNA: TGTGCCAGCCAGAGACAGCCCTCTGGGGCCAACGTCCTGACTTTC. Residues: CASQRQPSGANVLTF.

This clone was seen only a few times. The chain has TRBV2 and TRBJ1-5; possible D gene TRBD1, 5 bases. V was shortened by 2 bases and J by 5 bases, with 10 bases between the two germline ends. Germline CDR1 reads SNHLY; CDR2 reads FYNNEI. The CDR3 spans 14 residues. CDR3 residues: CASSEQGLHQPQHF. The DNA of the CDR3 is TGTGCCAGCAGTGAACAGGGTCTCCATCAGCCCCAGCATTTT. Variable domain in full (rest from reference TRBV2 and TRBJ1-5): EPEVTQTPSHQVTQMGQEVILRCVPISNHLYFYWYRQILGQKVEFLVSFYNNEISEKSEIFDDQFSVERPDGSNFTLKIRSTKLEDSAMYFCASSEQGLHQPQHFGDGTRLSIL.

The rearrangement uses TRBV6-5 and TRBJ1-2, with TRBD1 matching over 10 bases. Germline V gene data show CDR1 as MNHEY and CDR2 as SVGAGI. The CDR3 length is 15 residues. J was trimmed by 2 bases and V by 5 bases; bases with no gene match: 5. The CDR3 nucleotides read TGTGCCAGCAGTCAACGGGACAGGGGAAACTATGGCTACACCTTC. This sequence encodes CASSQRDRGNYGYTF.

The rearrangement joins TRBV24-1 to TRBJ1-5; TRBD1 agrees at 9 bases. The V gene's germline CDR1 is KGHDR and CDR2 SFDVKD. The ends lost 2 bases at V and 5 bases at J; junction bases unmatched: 9. This CDR3 is built from 17 residues. The CDR3 protein is CATSDSNRGRRDQPQHF. In nucleotides, the CDR3 is TGTGCCACCAGTGATTCCAACAGGGGGCGAAGGGATCAGCCCCAGCATTTT.

This chain joins TRBV10-2 and TRBJ2-5; 7 bases agree with TRBD2. Per the germline V gene, CDR1 is WSHSY and CDR2 is SAAADI. The CDR3 extends over 14 amino acids. With 6 bases clipped from V and 4 bases from J, the junction kept 8 bases outside the gene matches. The CDR3 bases are TGCGCCAGCAGGCCTAGAGGGAGGGGAGAGACCCAGTACTTC. Translation: CASRPRGRGETQYF.

V gene TRBV2 combines with J gene TRBJ2-1; 13 nucleotides match TRBD2. CDR3 size: 15 residues. Germline CDR1 and CDR2: SNHLY and FYNNEI. V lost 6 bases to trimming and J lost 7 bases; unmatched junction nucleotides: 6. The CDR3 loop reads CASRRLAGGRNEQFF. DNA of the CDR3: TGTGCCAGCAGAAGACTAGCGGGGGGTAGGAATGAGCAGTTCTTC.

The V call is TRBV7-2, the J call TRBJ1-5; D ambiguous. V was clipped by 4 bases and J by 2 bases, with 9 bases between them. CDR1 and CDR2 from the germline V gene are SGHTA and FQGNSA. This CDR3 has 14 residues. The CDR3, as DNA: TGTGCCAGCAGCTCCCGACCCGGCAATCAGCCCCAGCATTTT. It codes for CASSSRPGNQPQHF.

The rearrangement joins TRBV3-1 (or the pseudogene TRBV3-2) to TRBJ2-1; D may be TRBD2 (7 bases). The CDR3 spans 17 residues. Trimming cost V 6 bases and J 2 bases, with 20 bases left between them. The germline gives CDR1 LGHDT, CDR2 YNNKEL (reference sequence). CDR3 sequence: CASRSGGLPRTYNEQFF. The CDR3 DNA is TGTGCCAGCAGATCCGGGGGGCTACCTCGGACCTACAATGAGCAGTTCTTC.

This clone has a handful of counts. The chain links TRBV4-3 to TRBJ2-3, with unresolved D. CDR3 length: 13 residues. Trimming took off 2 bases at V and 3 bases at J, with 6 bases between the two ends. The germline gives CDR1 LGHNA, CDR2 YSLEER. CDR3 amino acids: CASSQKGTDTQYF. The CDR3 DNA is TGCGCCAGCAGCCAAAAGGGAACAGATACGCAGTATTTT.

The gene calls are TRBV24-1 and TRBJ2-3, with 7 positions matching TRBD1. V lost 3 bases, J lost 6 bases, and 8 bases stayed unmatched. The CDR3 consists of 15 residues. CDR1 KGHDR and CDR2 SFDVKD come from the germline V gene. The CDR3 here is CATSDRTGVGDTQYF. CDR3 in DNA: TGTGCCACCAGTGATCGTACAGGGGTCGGGGATACGCAGTATTTT.

This rearrangement joins TRBV3-1 (or the pseudogene TRBV3-2) to TRBJ2-7; TRBD2 matches 11 bases. CDR1 and CDR2 (germline): LGHDT, YNNKEL (reference sequence). This CDR3 is built from 15 residues. V lost 5 bases, J lost 2 bases, and 5 bases stayed unmatched. CDR3 amino acids: CASSYTSGRTYEQYF. Here the CDR3 DNA reads TGTGCCAGCAGCTATACTAGCGGGAGAACCTACGAGCAGTACTTC.

A single count supports this clone. The chain joins TRBV6-5 to TRBJ1-5; perhaps TRBD1 as D (6 bases). V shed 6 bases and J shed 4 bases, with 16 bases lying between them. There are 15 residues in the CDR3. Germline-derived CDR1 and CDR2 are MNHEY and SVGAGI. CDR3 sequence (DNA): TGTGCCAGCAGCCTGGGGGCCTGGGGTAATCAGCCCCAGCATTTT. Encoded protein: CASSLGAWGNQPQHF.

This clone was seen a single time. V usage is TRBV5-1 and J usage is TRBJ1-4, with a possible D match to TRBD1 (6 bases). Germline values: CDR1 SGHRS, CDR2 YFSETQ. CDR3 size: 15 residues. Trimming removed 7 bases at V and 6 bases at J, with 19 bases between. The CDR3 bases are TGCGCCAGCCAGTTGACAGGCCTTGCCGATGAAAAACTGTTTTTT. This sequence encodes CASQLTGLADEKLFF. Together with reference TRBV5-1 and TRBJ1-4, the CDR3 gives the full variable domain: KAGVTQTPRYLIKTRGQQVTLSCSPISGHRSVSWYQQTPGQGLQFLFEYFSETQRNKGNFPGRFSGRQFSNSRSEMNVSTLELGDSALYLCASQLTGLADEKLFFGSGTQLSVL.

The CDR3 DNA sequence: TGTGCCAGCAGCTTATCGGGGGGCTCTGAAGCTTTCTTT. Its protein product is CASSLSGGSEAFF. This sequence joins TRBV11-3 and TRBJ1-1; D perhaps matches TRBD1 (6 bases). The germline V gene encodes CDR1 SGHNT and CDR2 YENEEA. This CDR3 has 13 amino acids. The V and J ends lost 2 bases and 6 bases respectively, with 10 bases between them.

Comment on this clone: Its ends do not fully match the called genes, so a read error is possible. The chain is built from TRBV28 and TRBJ2-2, with D perhaps TRBD2 (8 bases). CDR1 MDHEN and CDR2 SYDVKM come from the germline V gene. The CDR3 totals 16 residues. Written as DNA, the CDR3 is TGTGCCACCAGTTTAATGCGGGGACAGCGGGGGGGGGAGCTGTTTTTT. It yields the protein CATSLMRGQRGGELFF.

The chain couples TRBV15 to TRBJ1-5; D gene unclear. The CDR3 totals 13 residues. In germline, CDR1 is LNHNV, CDR2 YYDKDF (reference sequence). The V end lost 4 bases, the J end lost 7 bases, and 11 bases lay between the germline ends. The CDR3 spells CATSMVGGQPQHF. In DNA, the CDR3 is TGTGCCACCAGCATGGTTGGAGGACAGCCCCAGCATTTT.

The chain employs TRBV6-5 and TRBJ2-3; 7 bases line up with TRBD2. The CDR3 covers 15 residues. Losses at the gene ends were 6 bases for V and 0 bases for J; bases not matched to a gene: 6. Germline CDR1 reads MNHEY; CDR2 reads SVGAGI. The CDR3 reads CASRRDYSSTDTQYF. In nucleotides, the CDR3 is TGTGCCAGCAGGAGGGACTACTCTAGCACAGATACGCAGTATTTT.

The chain employs TRBV7-2 and TRBJ2-1; 8 bases are a match to TRBD2. Germline assignment: CDR1 SGHTA and CDR2 FQGNSA. This CDR3 spans 16 amino acids. V lost 7 bases and J lost 9; bases outside the gene matches: 17. Written as DNA, the CDR3 is TGTGCCAGCACCCCCCTCATTGGGCGGGGGGCCTCTGAGCAGTTCTTC. This encodes CASTPLIGRGASEQFF.